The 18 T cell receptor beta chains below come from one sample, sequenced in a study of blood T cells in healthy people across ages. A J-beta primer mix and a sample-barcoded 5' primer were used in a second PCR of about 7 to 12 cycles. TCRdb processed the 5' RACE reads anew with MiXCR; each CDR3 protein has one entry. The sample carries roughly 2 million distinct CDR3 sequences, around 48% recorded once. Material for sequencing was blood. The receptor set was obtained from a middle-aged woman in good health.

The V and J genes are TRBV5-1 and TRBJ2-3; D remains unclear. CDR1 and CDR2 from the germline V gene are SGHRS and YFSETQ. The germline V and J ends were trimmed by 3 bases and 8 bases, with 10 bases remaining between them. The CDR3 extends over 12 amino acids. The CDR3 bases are TGCGCCAGCAGCTCTGACAAGGGTACGCAGTATTTT. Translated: CASSSDKGTQYF. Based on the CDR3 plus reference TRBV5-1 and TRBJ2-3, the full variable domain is KAGVTQTPRYLIKTRGQQVTLSCSPISGHRSVSWYQQTPGQGLQFLFEYFSETQRNKGNFPGRFSGRQFSNSRSEMNVSTLELGDSALYLCASSSDKGTQYFGPGTRLTVL.

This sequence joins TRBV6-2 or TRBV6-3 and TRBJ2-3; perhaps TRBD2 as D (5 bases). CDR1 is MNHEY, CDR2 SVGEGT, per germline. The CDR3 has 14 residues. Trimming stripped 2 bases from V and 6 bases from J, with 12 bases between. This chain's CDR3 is CASSYGASSDTQYF. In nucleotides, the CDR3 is TGTGCCAGCAGTTACGGCGCTAGCTCTGATACGCAGTATTTT.

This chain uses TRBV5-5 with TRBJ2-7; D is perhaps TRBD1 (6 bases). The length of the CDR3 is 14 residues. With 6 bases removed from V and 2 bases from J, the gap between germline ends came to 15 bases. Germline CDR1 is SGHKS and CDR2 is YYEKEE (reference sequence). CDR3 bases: TGTGCCAGCACCGTCGGTGGACAGACCTACGAGCAGTACTTC. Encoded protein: CASTVGGQTYEQYF.

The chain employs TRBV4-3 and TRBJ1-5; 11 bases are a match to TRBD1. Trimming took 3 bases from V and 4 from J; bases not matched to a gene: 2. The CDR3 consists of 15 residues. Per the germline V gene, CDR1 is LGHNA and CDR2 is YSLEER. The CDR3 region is CASSQDRGHNQPQHF. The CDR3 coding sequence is TGCGCCAGCAGCCAGGACAGGGGGCATAATCAGCCCCAGCATTTT.

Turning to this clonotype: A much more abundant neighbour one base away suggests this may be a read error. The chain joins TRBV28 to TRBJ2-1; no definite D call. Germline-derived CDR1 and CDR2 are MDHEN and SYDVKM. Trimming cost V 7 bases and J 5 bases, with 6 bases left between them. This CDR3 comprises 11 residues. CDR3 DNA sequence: TGTGCCAGCACGGGCAACAATGAGCAGTTCTTC. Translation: CASTGNNEQFF.

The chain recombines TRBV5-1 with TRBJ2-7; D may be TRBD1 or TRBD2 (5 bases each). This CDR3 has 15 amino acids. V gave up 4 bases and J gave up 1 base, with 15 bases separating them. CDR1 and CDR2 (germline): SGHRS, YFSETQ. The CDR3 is CASSAPGPPSYEQYF. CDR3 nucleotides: TGCGCCAGCAGCGCACCGGGACCTCCATCCTACGAGCAGTACTTC.

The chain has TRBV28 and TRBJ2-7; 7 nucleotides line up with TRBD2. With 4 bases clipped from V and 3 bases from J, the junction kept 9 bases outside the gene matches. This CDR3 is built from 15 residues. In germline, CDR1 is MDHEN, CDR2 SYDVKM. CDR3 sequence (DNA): TGTGCCAGCAGTTCCCCCAGCGGGAATCACTACGAGCAGTACTTC. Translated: CASSSPSGNHYEQYF.

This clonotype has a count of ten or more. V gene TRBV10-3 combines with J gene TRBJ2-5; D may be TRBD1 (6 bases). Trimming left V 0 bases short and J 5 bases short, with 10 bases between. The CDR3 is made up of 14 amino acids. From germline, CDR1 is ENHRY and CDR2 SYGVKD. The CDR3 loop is CAISESSGVETQYF. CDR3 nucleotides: TGTGCCATCAGTGAGTCCTCAGGGGTGGAGACCCAGTACTTC.

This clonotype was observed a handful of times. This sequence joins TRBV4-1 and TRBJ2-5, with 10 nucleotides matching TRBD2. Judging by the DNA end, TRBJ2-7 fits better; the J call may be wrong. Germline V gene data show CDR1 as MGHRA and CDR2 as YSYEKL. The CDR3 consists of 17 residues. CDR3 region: CASSQERKLAGQYEQYF. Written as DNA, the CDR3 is TGCGCCAGCAGCCAAGAGCGTAAACTAGCGGGGCAGTACGAGCAGTACTTC.

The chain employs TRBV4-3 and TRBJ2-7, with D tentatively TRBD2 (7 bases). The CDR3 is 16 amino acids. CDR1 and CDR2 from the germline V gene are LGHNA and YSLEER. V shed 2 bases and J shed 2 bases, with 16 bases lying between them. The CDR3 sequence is CASSQTMGGAPYEQYF. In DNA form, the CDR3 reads TGCGCCAGCAGCCAAACCATGGGGGGGGCTCCCTACGAGCAGTACTTC.

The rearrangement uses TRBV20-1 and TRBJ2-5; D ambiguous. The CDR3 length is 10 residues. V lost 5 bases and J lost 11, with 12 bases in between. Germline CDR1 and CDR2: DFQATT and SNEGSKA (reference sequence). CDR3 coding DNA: TGCAGTGCTGCAATGCAAGAGCAGTACTTC. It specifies CSAAMQEQYF.

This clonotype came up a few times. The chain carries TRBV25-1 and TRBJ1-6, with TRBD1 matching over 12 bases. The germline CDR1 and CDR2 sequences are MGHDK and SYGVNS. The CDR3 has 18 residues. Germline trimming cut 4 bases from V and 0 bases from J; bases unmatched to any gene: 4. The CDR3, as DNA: TGTGCCAGCAGTGGTGGGACAGGGGGCAGCTCCTATAATTCACCCCTCCACTTT. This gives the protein CASSGGTGGSSYNSPLHF.

CDR3 in DNA: TGTGCCAGCAGTTACTCGCGGGACATAACCTACGAGCAGTACTTC. Protein product: CASSYSRDITYEQYF. The V and J genes are TRBV6-2 or TRBV6-3 and TRBJ2-4; D is possibly TRBD1 or TRBD2 (6 bases each). Near its end, the DNA agrees better with TRBJ2-7, so the J call may be wrong. CDR1 and CDR2 from the germline V gene are MNHEY and SVGEGT. This CDR3 comprises 15 residues.

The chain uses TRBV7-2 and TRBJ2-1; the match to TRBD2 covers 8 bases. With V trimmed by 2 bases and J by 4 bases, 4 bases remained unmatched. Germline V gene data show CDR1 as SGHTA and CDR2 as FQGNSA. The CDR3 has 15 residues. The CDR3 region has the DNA TGTGCCAGCAGCTTAAGGGGACTAGATTACAATGAGCAGTTCTTC. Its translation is CASSLRGLDYNEQFF.

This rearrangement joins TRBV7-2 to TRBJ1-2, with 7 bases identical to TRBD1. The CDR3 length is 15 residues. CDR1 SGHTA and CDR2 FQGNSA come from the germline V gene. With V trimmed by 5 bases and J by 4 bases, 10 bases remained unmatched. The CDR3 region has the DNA TGTGCCAGCAGCCCAATCTGGGACAGCCCCTATGGCTACACCTTC. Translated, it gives CASSPIWDSPYGYTF.

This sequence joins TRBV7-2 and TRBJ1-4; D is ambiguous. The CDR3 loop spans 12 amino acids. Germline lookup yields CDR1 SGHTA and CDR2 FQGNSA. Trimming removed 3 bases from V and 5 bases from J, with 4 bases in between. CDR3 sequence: CASSFRNEKLFF. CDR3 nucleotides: TGTGCCAGCAGCTTTAGGAATGAAAAACTGTTTTTT.

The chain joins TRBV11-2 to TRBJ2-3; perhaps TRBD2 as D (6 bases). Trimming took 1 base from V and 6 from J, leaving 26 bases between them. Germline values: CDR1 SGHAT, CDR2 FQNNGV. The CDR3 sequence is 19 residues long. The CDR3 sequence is CASSLGSHPASAEGDTQYF. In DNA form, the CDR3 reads TGTGCCAGCAGCTTAGGGTCGCATCCGGCCTCAGCGGAGGGGGATACGCAGTATTTT.

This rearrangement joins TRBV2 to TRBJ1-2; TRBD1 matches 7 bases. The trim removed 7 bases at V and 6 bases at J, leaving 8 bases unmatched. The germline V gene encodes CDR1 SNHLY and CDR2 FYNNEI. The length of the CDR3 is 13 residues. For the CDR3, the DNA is TGTGCCAGCACCAGGGACAGAGCCGATGGCTACACCTTC. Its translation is CASTRDRADGYTF.